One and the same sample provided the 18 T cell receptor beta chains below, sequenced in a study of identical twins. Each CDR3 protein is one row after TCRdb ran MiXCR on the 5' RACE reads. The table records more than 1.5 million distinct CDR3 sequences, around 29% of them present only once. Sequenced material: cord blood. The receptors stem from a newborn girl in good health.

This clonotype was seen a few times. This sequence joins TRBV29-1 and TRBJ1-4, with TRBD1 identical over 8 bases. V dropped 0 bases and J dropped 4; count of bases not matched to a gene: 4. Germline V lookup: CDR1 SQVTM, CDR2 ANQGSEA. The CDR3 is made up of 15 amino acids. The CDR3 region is CSVEDRGQGNEKLFF. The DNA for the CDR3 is TGCAGCGTTGAAGATCGAGGACAGGGTAATGAAAAACTGTTTTTT.

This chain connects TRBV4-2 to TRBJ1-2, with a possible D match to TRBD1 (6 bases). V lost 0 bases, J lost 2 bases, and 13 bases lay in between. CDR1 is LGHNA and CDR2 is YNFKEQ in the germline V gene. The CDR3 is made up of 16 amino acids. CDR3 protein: CASSQDVRGKNYGYTF. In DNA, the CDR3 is TGTGCCAGCAGCCAAGATGTAAGGGGGAAGAACTATGGCTACACCTTC.

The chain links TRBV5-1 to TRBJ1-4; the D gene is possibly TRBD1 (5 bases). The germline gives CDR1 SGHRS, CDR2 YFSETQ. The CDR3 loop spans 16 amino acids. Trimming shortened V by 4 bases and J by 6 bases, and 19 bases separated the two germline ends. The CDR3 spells CASSVDRDRWDEKLFF. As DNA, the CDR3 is TGCGCCAGCAGCGTAGACAGAGACCGGTGGGATGAAAAACTGTTTTTT.

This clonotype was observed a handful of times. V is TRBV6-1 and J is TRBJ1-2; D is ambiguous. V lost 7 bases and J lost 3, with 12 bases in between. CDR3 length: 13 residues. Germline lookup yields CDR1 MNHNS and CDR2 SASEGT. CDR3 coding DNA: TGTGCCAGCACCCGGCACAACTACTATGGCTACACCTTC. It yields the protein CASTRHNYYGYTF.

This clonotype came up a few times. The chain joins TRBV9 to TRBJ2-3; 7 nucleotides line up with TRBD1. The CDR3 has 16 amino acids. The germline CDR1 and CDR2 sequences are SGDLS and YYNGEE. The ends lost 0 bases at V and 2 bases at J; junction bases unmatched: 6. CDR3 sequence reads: CASSVALTGHTDTQYF. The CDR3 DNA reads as TGTGCCAGCAGCGTAGCGTTGACAGGGCACACAGATACGCAGTATTTT.

The chain's CDR3 is CSAEGGGAASGNYNEQFF. The DNA for the CDR3 is TGCAGTGCAGAAGGAGGAGGAGCGGCTAGCGGGAACTACAATGAGCAGTTCTTC. The J gene is TRBJ2-1, the V gene TRBV20-1; TRBD2 matches 9 bases. V trimming: 6 bases; J trimming: 3 bases; junction bases outside the gene matches: 18. Germline CDR1 reads DFQATT; CDR2 reads SNEGSKA (reference sequence). This CDR3 spans 18 amino acids.

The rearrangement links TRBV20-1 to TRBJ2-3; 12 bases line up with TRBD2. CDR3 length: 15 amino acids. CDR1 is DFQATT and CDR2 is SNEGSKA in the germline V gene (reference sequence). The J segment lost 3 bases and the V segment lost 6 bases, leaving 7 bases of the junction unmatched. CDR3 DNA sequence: TGCAGTGCGGACCTAGCGGGAGGGCCAACAGATACGCAGTATTTT. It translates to CSADLAGGPTDTQYF.

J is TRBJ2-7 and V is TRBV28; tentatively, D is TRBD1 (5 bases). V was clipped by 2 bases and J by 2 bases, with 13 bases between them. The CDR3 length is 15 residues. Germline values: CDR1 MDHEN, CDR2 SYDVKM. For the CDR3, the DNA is TGTGCCAGCAGTTTAATCACAGGCTCCCCCTACGAGCAGTACTTC. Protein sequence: CASSLITGSPYEQYF.

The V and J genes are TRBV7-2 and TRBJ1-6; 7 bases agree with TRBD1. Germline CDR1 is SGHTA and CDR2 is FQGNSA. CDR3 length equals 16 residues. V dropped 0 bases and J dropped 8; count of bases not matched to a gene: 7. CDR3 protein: CASSLAQTGRDSPLHF. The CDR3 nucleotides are TGTGCCAGCAGCTTAGCCCAGACAGGGAGGGATTCACCCCTCCACTTT. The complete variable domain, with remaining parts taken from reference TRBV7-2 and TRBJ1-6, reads GAGVSQSPSNKVTEKGKDVELRCDPISGHTALYWYRQSLGQGLEFLIYFQGNSAPDKSGLPSDRFSAERTGGSVSTLTIQRTQQEDSAVYLCASSLAQTGRDSPLHFGNGTRLTVT.

CDR3: CSARASSIADTQYF. CDR3 sequence (DNA): TGCAGTGCTAGAGCAAGCTCCATCGCAGATACGCAGTATTTT. The rearrangement uses TRBV20-1 and TRBJ2-3; no reliable D call. V gave up 1 base and J gave up 4 bases, with 12 bases separating them. The CDR3 extends over 14 amino acids. Germline CDR1 reads DFQATT; CDR2 reads SNEGSKA (reference sequence).

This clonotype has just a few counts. CDR3 protein: CASSHTGGNTEAFF. The CDR3 region has the DNA TGTGCCAGCAGCCATACAGGGGGGAACACTGAAGCTTTCTTT. The chain carries TRBV6-1 and TRBJ1-1; 8 bases match TRBD1. The V and J ends lost 6 bases and 1 base, in that order; junction bases with no gene match: 4. Germline loops: CDR1 MNHNS, CDR2 SASEGT. This CDR3 is 14 amino acids long.

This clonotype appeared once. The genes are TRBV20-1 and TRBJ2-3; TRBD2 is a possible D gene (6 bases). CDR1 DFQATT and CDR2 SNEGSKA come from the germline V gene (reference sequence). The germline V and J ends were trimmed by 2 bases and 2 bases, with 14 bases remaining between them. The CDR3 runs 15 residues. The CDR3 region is CSARRAGLPTDTQYF. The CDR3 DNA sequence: TGCAGTGCTAGAAGGGCGGGACTCCCCACAGATACGCAGTATTTT.

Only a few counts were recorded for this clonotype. The CDR3 DNA reads as TGCAGTGCTGATGCCCCTTGGGCGGTAAATAATGAGCAGTTCTTC. Its translation is CSADAPWAVNNEQFF. The chain has TRBV20-1 and TRBJ2-1; D remains ambiguous. Per the germline V gene, CDR1 is DFQATT and CDR2 is SNEGSKA (reference sequence). The CDR3 contains 15 residues. Trimming left V 5 bases short and J 7 bases short, with 21 bases between.

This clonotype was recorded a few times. The DNA of the CDR3 is TGTGCCAGCAGCTTAGAACTAGCGGGAGGATTGTACCAAGAGACCCAGTACTTC. It yields the protein CASSLELAGGLYQETQYF. This chain connects TRBV11-3 to TRBJ2-5, with 12 bases lining up with TRBD2. V was pared by 0 bases and J by 0 bases, with 5 bases of the junction left unmatched. This CDR3 comprises 18 residues. Germline CDR1 reads SGHNT; CDR2 reads YENEEA. Full variable domain (rest looked up from reference TRBV11-3 and TRBJ2-5): EAGVVQSPRYKIIEKKQPVAFWCNPISGHNTLYWYLQNLGQGPELLIRYENEEAVDDSQLPKDRFSAERLKGVDSTLKIQPAELGDSAVYLCASSLELAGGLYQETQYFGPGTRLLVL.

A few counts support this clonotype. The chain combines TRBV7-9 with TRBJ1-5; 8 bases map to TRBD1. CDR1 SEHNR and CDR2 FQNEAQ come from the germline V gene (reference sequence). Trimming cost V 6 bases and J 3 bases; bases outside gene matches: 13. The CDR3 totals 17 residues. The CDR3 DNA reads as TGTGCCAGCAGTCATGGACAGGGAAGGCCTTTCAATCAGCCCCAGCATTTT. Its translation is CASSHGQGRPFNQPQHF.

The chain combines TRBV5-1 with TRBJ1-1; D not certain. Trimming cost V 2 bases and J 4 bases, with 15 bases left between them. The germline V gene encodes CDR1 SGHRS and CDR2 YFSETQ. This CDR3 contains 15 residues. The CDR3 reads CASSFPYRTGTEAFF. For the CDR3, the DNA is TGCGCCAGCAGCTTCCCTTATAGGACGGGCACTGAAGCTTTCTTT.

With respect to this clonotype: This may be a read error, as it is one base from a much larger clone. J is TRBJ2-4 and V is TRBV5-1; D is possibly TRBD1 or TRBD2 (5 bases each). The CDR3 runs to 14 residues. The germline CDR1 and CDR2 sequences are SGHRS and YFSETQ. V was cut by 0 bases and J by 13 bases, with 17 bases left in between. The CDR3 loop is CASSLAGRPYGQYF. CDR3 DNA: TGCGCCAGCAGCTTGGCGGGACGCCCCTACGGGCAGTACTTC.

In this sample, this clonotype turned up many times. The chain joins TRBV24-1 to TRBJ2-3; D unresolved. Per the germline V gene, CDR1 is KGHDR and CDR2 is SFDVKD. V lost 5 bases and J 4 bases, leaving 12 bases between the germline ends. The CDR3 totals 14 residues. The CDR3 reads CATSGSRTADTQYF. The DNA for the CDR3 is TGTGCCACCAGTGGGTCCCGAACGGCAGATACGCAGTATTTT.